This passage covers 6 T cell receptor beta chains from one sample sequenced in a study of vaccination and CD4 T cells after COVID-19. Treatment reported: roughly nine-day PBMC culture with coronavirus spike peptide pools or control peptides (ViraFEST assay). The unexposed donor gave CD4+ T cells before the COVID-19 pandemic (2011-2018). The Oncomine TCR Beta short-read assay was applied to DNA of cultured CD4+ T cells. TCRdb re-called the PCR reads through MiXCR, storing one row per CDR3 protein. The sample lists some 6,600 distinct CDR3 sequences; approximately 37% were seen once. Antigens of these TCRs are unknown. The material sequenced was CD4+ T cells from blood, cultured in vitro. The receptors derive from a human donor in good health.

Worth noting for this clonotype: Its ends do not fully match the called genes, so a read error is possible. The V and J genes are TRBV20-1 and TRBJ1-4, with D perhaps TRBD1 (5 bases). The V gene's germline CDR1 is DFQATT and CDR2 SNEGSKA (reference sequence). This CDR3 has 12 residues. The CDR3 nucleotides are TGCAGTGCTAGAGATCAAGGGGACGGGGCGATTTTT. Amino acid sequence: CSARDQGDGAIF.

This clonotype occurred a few times. The chain links TRBV7-3 to TRBJ1-2; D ambiguous. V was trimmed by 8 bases and J by 0 bases, leaving 10 bases between them. In germline, CDR1 is SGHTA, CDR2 FQGTGA. CDR3 size: 13 residues. The CDR3, as DNA: TGTGCCAGCTCCAAAGAAGCTAACTATGGCTACACCTTC. Translating gives CASSKEANYGYTF.

This clonotype was found once. The chain uses TRBV6-1 and TRBJ2-5; D possibly corresponds to TRBD2 (7 bases). This CDR3 spans 12 amino acids. Germline CDR1 is MNHNS and CDR2 is SASEGT. Trimming cost V 11 bases and J 0 bases, with 10 bases left between them. Written as DNA, the CDR3 is TGTGCCGGGGGGGACAACCAAGAGACCCAGTACTTC. Its protein is CAGGDNQETQYF.

CDR3: CASSPGQLKYGYTF. The DNA of the CDR3 is TGTGCCAGCAGCCCTGGGCAGCTGAAGTATGGCTACACCTTC. J is TRBJ1-2 and V is TRBV3-1, with unresolved D. CDR1 and CDR2 (germline): LGHDT, YNNKEL (reference sequence). This CDR3 has 14 residues. V lost 4 bases and J lost 5, with 14 bases in between.

Points on this clonotype: Its ends do not fully match the called genes, so a read error is possible. The chain employs TRBV6-5 and TRBJ1-2, with D maybe TRBD1 (6 bases). CDR1 MNHEY and CDR2 SVGAGI come from the germline V gene. CDR3 length: 14 amino acids. The CDR3 DNA follows: TGTGCCAGCAGTTTGACAGGAGAAAACTATGGCCACACCTTC. Its protein is CASSLTGENYGHTF.

V gene TRBV20-1 combines with J gene TRBJ1-1, with D perhaps TRBD1 (5 bases). The germline CDR1 and CDR2 sequences are DFQATT and SNEGSKA (reference sequence). Trimming took 2 bases from V and 2 from J, leaving 12 bases between them. The CDR3 is made up of 14 amino acids. CDR3 in DNA: TGCAGTGCTAGAAGGGGCGGGGGAAACACTGAAGCTTTCTTT. Encoded protein: CSARRGGGNTEAFF.